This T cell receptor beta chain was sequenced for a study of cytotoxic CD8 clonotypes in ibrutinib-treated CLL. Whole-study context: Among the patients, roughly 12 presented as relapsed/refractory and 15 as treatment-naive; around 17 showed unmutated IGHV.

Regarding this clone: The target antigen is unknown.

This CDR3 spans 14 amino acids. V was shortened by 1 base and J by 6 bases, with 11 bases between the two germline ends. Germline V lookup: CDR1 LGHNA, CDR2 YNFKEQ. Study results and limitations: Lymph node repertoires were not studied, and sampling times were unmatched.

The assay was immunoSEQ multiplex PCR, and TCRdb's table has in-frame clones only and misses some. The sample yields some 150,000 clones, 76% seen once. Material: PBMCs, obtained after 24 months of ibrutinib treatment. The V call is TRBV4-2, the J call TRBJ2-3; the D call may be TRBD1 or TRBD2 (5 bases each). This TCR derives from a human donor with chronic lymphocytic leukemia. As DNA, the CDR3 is TGTGCCAGCAGCCAAGTGGGTGGGGACGATACGCAGTATTTT. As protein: CASSQVGGDDTQYF.